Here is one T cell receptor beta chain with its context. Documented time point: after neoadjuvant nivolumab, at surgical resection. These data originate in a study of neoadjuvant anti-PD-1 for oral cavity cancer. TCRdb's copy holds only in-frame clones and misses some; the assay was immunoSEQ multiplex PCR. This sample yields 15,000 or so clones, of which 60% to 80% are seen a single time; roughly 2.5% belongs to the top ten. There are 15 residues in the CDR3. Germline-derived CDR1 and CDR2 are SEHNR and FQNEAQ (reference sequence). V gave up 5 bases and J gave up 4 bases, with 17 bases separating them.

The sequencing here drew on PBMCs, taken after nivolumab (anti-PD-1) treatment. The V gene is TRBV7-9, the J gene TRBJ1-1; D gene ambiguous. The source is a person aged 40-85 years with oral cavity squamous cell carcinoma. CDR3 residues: CASSPTLTGVTEAFF. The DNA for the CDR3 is TGTGCCAGCAGCCCGACCCTCACTGGTGTCACTGAAGCTTTCTTT.